Below, one T cell receptor beta chain is given with its context. A single record per CDR3 protein comes from TCRdb applying MiXCR to the 5' RACE reads. This repertoire shows hundreds of thousands of distinct CDR3 sequences, around 12% found once; its top ten account for 3.2%. This specimen comes from a study of T cells after yellow fever vaccination. Germline V CDR1 and CDR2: SGHRS, YFSETQ. This CDR3 contains 14 residues. Trimming left V 4 bases short and J 6 bases short, with 16 bases between. The receptor's source is a man younger than 30 who received the YFV17D yellow fever vaccine. The sequencing here drew on CD4+ T cells sorted from PBMCs, taken 15 days after the yellow fever booster vaccination. The J gene is TRBJ1-2, the V gene TRBV5-1; D perhaps matches TRBD1 (5 bases). This chain's CDR3 is CASSVREGTDGYTF. The CDR3 DNA reads TGCGCCAGCAGCGTAAGAGAAGGGACCGATGGCTACACCTTC. Filled out from reference TRBV5-1 and TRBJ1-2, the complete variable domain reads KAGVTQTPRYLIKTRGQQVTLSCSPISGHRSVSWYQQTPGQGLQFLFEYFSETQRNKGNFPGRFSGRQFSNSRSEMNVSTLELGDSALYLCASSVREGTDGYTFGSGTRLTVV.